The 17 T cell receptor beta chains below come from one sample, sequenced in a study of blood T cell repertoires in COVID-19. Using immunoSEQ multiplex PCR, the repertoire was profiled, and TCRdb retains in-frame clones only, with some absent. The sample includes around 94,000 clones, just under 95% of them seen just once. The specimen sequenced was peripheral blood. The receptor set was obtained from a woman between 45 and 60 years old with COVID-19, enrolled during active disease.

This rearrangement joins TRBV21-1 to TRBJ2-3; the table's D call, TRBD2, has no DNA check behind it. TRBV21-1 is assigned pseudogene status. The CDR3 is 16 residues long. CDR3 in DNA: TGTGCCAGCAGCAACGGTCAGTCCCTCGGGGAAGATACGCAGTATTTT. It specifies CASSNGQSLGEDTQYF.

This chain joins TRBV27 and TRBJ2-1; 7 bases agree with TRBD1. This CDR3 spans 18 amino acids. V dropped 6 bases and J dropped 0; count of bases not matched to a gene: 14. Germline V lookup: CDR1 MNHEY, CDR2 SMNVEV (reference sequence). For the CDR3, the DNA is TGTGCCAGCAGGAGAGCGCCACAGGGGATGGGCTCCTACAATGAGCAGTTCTTC. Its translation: CASRRAPQGMGSYNEQFF.

The CDR3 coding sequence is TGTGCCAGCAGTTTAGGGCAGACCACTGAAGCTTTCTTT. This sequence encodes CASSLGQTTEAFF. The chain couples TRBV28 to TRBJ1-1; D remains unclear. Germline V CDR1 and CDR2: MDHEN, SYDVKM. V lost 2 bases and J 4 bases, leaving 8 bases between the germline ends. The CDR3 is 13 amino acids.

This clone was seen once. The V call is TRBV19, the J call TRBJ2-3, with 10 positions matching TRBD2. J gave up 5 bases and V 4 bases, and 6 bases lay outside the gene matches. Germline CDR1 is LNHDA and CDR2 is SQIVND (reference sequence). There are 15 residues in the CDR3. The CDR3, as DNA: TGTGCCAGTAGTAGGAGCGGGGGGGCAGGAGATACGCAGTATTTT. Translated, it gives CASSRSGGAGDTQYF.

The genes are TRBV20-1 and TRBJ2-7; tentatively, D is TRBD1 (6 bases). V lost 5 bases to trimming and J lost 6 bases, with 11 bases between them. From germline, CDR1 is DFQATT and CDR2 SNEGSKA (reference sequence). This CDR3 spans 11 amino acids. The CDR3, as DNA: TGCAGTGCTGAACAGGGAACCGAGCAGTACTTC. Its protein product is CSAEQGTEQYF.

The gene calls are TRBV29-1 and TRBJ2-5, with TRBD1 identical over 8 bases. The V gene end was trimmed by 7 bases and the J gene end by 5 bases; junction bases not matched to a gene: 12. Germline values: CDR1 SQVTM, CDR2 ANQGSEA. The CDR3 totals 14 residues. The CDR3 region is CSGSPGTGYETQYF. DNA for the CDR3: TGCAGCGGATCCCCCGGGACAGGATATGAGACCCAGTACTTC.

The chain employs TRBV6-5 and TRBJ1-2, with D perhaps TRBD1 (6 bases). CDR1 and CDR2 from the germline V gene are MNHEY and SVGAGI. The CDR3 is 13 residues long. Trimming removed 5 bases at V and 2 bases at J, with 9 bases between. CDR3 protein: CASSRTANYGYTF. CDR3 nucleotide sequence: TGTGCCAGCAGTCGGACAGCGAACTATGGCTACACCTTC.

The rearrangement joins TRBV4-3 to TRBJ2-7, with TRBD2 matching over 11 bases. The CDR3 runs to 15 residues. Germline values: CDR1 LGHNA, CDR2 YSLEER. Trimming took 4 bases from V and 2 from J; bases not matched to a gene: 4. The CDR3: CASSRTSGGTYEQYF. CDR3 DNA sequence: TGCGCCAGCAGCCGAACTAGCGGGGGAACCTACGAGCAGTACTTC.

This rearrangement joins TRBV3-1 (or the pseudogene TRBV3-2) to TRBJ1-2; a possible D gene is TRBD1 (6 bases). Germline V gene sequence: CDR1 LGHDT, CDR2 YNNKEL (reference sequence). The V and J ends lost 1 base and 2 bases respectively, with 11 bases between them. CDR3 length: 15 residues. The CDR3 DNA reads TGTGCCAGCAGCCAAGGGACTGACAGGAACTATGGCTACACCTTC. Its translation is CASSQGTDRNYGYTF.

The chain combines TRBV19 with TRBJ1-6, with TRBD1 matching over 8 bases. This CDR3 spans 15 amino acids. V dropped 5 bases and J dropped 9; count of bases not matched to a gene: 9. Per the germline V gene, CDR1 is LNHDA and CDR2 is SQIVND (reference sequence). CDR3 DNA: TGTGCCAGTAGTCCTTCGACAGGGGTGGGTTCACCCCTCCACTTT. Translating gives CASSPSTGVGSPLHF.

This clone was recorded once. This CDR3 reads CASSPIRDSGEQYV. CDR3 DNA sequence: TGTGCCAGCAGTCCTATCAGGGACTCGGGAGAGCAGTACGTC. The chain couples TRBV28 to TRBJ2-7; weak D call: TRBD2 (6 bases). This CDR3 has 14 residues. Germline assignment: CDR1 MDHEN and CDR2 SYDVKM. V was clipped by 5 bases and J by 7 bases, with 18 bases between them.

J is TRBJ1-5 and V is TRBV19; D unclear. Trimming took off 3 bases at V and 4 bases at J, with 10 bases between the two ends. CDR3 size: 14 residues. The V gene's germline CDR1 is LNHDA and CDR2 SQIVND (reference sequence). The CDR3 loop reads CASSIRRENQPQHF. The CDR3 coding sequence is TGTGCCAGTAGTATTCGTAGGGAGAATCAGCCCCAGCATTTT.

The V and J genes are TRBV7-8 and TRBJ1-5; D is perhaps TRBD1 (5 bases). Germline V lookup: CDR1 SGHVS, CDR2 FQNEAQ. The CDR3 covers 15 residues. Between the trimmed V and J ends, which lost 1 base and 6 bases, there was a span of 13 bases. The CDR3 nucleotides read TGTGCCAGCAGCTTAGAGTGGTGGGGGGGTCAGCCCCAGCATTTT. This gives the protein CASSLEWWGGQPQHF.

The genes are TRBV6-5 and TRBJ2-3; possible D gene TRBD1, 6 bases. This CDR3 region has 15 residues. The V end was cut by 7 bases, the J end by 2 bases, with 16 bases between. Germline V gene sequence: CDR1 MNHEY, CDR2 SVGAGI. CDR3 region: CASTEWGPYTDTQYF. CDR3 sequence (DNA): TGTGCCAGCACCGAGTGGGGGCCCTACACAGATACGCAGTATTTT.

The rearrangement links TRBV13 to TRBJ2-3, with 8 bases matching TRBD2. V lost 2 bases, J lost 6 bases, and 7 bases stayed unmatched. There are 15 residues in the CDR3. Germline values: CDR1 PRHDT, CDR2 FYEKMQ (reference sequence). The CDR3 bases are TGTGCCAGCAGCTTACGCGGGGGGCCCCAGGATACGCAGTATTTT. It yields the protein CASSLRGGPQDTQYF.

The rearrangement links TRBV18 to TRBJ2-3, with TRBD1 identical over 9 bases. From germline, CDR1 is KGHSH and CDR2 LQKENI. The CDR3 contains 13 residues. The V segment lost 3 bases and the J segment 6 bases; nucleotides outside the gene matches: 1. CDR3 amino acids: CASSPGQGDTQYF. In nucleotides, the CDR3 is TGTGCCAGCTCACCTGGACAGGGGGATACGCAGTATTTT. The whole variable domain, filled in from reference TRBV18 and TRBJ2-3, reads NAGVMQNPRHLVRRRGQEARLRCSPMKGHSHVYWYRQLPEEGLKFMVYLQKENIIDESGMPKERFSAEFPKEGPSILRIQQVVRGDSAAYFCASSPGQGDTQYFGPGTRLTVL.

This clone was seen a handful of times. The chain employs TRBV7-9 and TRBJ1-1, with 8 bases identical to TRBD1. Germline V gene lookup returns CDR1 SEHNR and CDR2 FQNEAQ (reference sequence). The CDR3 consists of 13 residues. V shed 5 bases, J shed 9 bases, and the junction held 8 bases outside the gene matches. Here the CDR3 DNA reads TGTGCCAGCAGCATATCGACAGGGGAGCAAGCTTTCTTT. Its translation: CASSISTGEQAFF.